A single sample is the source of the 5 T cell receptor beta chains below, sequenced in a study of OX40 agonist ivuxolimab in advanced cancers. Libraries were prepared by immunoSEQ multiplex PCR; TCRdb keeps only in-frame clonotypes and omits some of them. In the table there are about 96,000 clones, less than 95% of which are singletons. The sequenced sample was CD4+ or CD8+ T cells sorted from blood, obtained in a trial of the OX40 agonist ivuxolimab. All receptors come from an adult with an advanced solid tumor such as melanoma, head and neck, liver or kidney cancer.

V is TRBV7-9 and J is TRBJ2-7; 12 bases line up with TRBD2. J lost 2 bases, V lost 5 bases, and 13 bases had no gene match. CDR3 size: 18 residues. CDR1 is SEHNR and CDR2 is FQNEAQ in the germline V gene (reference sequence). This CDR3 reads CASSLLPLGLAGTYEQYF. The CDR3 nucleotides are TGTGCCAGCAGCCTTCTCCCTCTAGGACTAGCGGGAACCTACGAGCAGTACTTC. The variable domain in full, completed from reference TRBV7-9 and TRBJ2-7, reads DTGVSQNPRHKITKRGQNVTFRCDPISEHNRLYWYRQTLGQGPEFLTYFQNEAQLEKSRLLSDRFSAERPKGSFSTLEIQRTEQGDSAMYLCASSLLPLGLAGTYEQYFGPGTRLTVT.

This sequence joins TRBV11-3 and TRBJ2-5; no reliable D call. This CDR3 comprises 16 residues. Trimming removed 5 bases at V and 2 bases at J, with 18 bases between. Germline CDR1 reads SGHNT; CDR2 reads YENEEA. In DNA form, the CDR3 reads TGTGCCAGCAGCCTCCCATGGGCGACGGAACAAGAGACCCAGTACTTC. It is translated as CASSLPWATEQETQYF.

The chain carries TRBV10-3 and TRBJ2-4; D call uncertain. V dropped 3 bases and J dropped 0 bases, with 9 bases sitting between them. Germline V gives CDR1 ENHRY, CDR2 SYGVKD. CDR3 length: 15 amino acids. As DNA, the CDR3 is TGTGCCATCAGTGACAGTTCCGAAGCCAAAAACATTCAGTACTTC. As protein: CAISDSSEAKNIQYF.

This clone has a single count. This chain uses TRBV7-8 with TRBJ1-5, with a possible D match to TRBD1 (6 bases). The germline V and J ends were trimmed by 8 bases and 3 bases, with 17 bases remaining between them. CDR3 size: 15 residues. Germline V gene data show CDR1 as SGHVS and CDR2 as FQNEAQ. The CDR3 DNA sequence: TGTGCCAGCGGAGTACAAGGGGGATTCAATCAGCCCCAGCATTTT. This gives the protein CASGVQGGFNQPQHF.

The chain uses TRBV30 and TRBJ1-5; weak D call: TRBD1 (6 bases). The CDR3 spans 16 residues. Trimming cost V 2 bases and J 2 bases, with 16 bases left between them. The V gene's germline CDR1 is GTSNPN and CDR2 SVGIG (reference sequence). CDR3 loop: CAWSRGGGRGNQPQHF. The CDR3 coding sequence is TGTGCCTGGAGTAGAGGGGGGGGTAGGGGCAATCAGCCCCAGCATTTT.